Listed below are T cell receptor beta chains from one sample, sequenced in a study of blood T cell repertoires in COVID-19. TCRdb's copy holds only in-frame clones and misses some; the assay was immunoSEQ multiplex PCR. The data hold about 61,000 clones, with about nine tenths observed a single time. The material sequenced was peripheral blood. The receptors shown here come from a woman aged 50 to 60 with active or convalescent COVID-19. The CDR3 runs from the conserved cysteine through the conserved F or W. A D gene is named only where the DNA matches it firmly. Where a row states a size, it is once, few, many or the class of an expanded clone; other rows omit it.

D	size	V	J	CDR3	DNA
.	.	TRBV30	TRBJ2-5	CAWSVLAHQETQYF	TGTGCCTGGAGTGTTTTAGCGCACCAAGAGACCCAGTACTTC
TRBD1	.	TRBV7-3	TRBJ2-1	CASSPGDRASSSYNEQFF	TGTGCCAGCAGCCCAGGGGACAGGGCCTCGAGCTCCTACAATGAGCAGTTCTTC
TRBD1	few	TRBV27	TRBJ1-5	CASSLRRTGNYPNQPQHF	TGTGCCAGCAGTTTACGTCGGACAGGGAATTACCCCAATCAGCCCCAGCATTTT
.	.	TRBV18	TRBJ2-6	CASSPLRTTGTSGANVLTF	TGTGCCAGCTCACCACTGCGAACGACAGGCACCTCTGGGGCCAACGTCCTGACTTTC
.	.	TRBV10-3	TRBJ2-7	CAISAGFYEQYF	TGTGCCATCAGTGCCGGGTTCTACGAGCAGTACTTC
TRBD2	.	TRBV27	TRBJ2-3	CASSSGLAVHGHYTQYF	TGTGCCAGCAGTTCTGGACTAGCGGTACATGGACATTATACGCAGTATTTT
.	.	TRBV21-1	TRBJ2-1	CASSKDRGRTSGSFNEQFF	TGTGCCAGCAGCAAGGACAGGGGGCGAACTAGCGGGAGTTTTAATGAGCAGTTCTTC
.	.	TRBV30	TRBJ2-7	CAWGGLSYEQYF	TGTGCCTGGGGAGGACTATCCTACGAGCAGTACTTC
.	.	TRBV10-3	TRBJ2-2	CAISDLGGRNTGELFF	TGTGCCATCAGTGATTTGGGGGGGCGTAACACCGGGGAGCTGTTTTTT
.	.	TRBV7-2	TRBJ1-2	CASSLREGYTF	TGTGCCAGCAGCTTAAGGGAGGGCTACACCTTC
TRBD2	.	TRBV5-1	TRBJ2-5	CASSSGLAVQETQYF	TGCGCCAGCAGCAGCGGACTAGCGGTCCAAGAGACCCAGTACTTC
.	.	TRBV12-3/TRBV12-4	TRBJ2-7	CASSSSGYEQYF	TGTGCCAGCAGTTCCAGCGGCTACGAGCAGTACTTC
TRBD1	.	TRBV10-3	TRBJ1-5	CAISEVSTGGYSNQPQHF	TGTGCCATCAGTGAGGTGTCGACAGGGGGATATAGCAATCAGCCCCAGCATTTT
.	.	TRBV28	TRBJ1-1	CASSLFSTGRRNAFF	TGTGCCAGCAGTTTATTCTCTACAGGGCGGAGAAATGCTTTCTTT
.	.	TRBV9	TRBJ1-2	CASSVGSGTRTYGYTF	TGTGCCAGCAGCGTAGGTTCGGGAACGAGGACCTATGGCTACACCTTC
TRBD2	.	TRBV5-4	TRBJ2-2	CASSLAGGPGGELFF	TGTGCCAGCAGTTTAGCGGGAGGGCCTGGCGGGGAGCTGTTTTTT
TRBD2	.	TRBV7-2	TRBJ2-1	CASSLGSSSGRNDEQFF	TGTGCCAGCAGCTTAGGATCGAGTAGCGGGAGAAATGATGAGCAGTTCTTC
.	.	TRBV12-3/TRBV12-4	TRBJ1-2	CASRSGRASGYTF	TGTGCCAGCAGGTCTGGCAGGGCGAGTGGCTACACCTTC
.	.	TRBV6-5	TRBJ1-1	CASTPLGGNTEAFF	TGTGCCAGCACCCCGTTGGGGGGGAACACTGAAGCTTTCTTT
.	once	TRBV6-5	TRBJ2-7	CASSYDRFYEQYF	TGTGCCAGCAGTTACGACAGGTTCTACGAGCAGTACTTC
.	.	TRBV30	TRBJ1-1	CAWSDGMNTEAFF	TGTGCCTGGAGTGACGGGATGAACACTGAAGCTTTCTTT
.	few	TRBV21-1	TRBJ1-1	CASSKVSAFF	TGTGCCAGCAGCAAAGTATCAGCTTTCTTT
.	.	TRBV7-9	TRBJ2-5	CASSDTVGTQYF	TGTGCCAGCTCCGACACCGTTGGGACCCAGTACTTC
TRBD2	.	TRBV10-2	TRBJ2-7	CASSLLAQPYEQYF	TGCGCCAGCAGCCTACTAGCGCAACCCTACGAGCAGTACTTC
.	.	TRBV5-6	TRBJ2-7	CASSLASGYEQYF	TGTGCCAGCAGCTTGGCCTCGGGCTACGAGCAGTACTTC
TRBD2	.	TRBV18	TRBJ2-5	CASSPPGLAGGGETQYF	TGTGCCAGCTCACCACCGGGACTAGCGGGAGGAGGTGAGACCCAGTACTTC
.	.	TRBV11-3	TRBJ2-1	CASSFRGSAYNEQFF	TGTGCCAGCAGCTTCCGCGGTAGCGCCTACAATGAGCAGTTCTTC
.	.	TRBV2	TRBJ2-1	CASSGGVVFSNEQFF	TGTGCCAGCAGTGGGGGAGTGGTATTCTCCAATGAGCAGTTCTTC
.	.	TRBV2	TRBJ2-5	CASTQGFPETQYF	TGTGCCAGCACGCAGGGGTTCCCAGAGACCCAGTACTTC
.	.	TRBV21-1	TRBJ2-7	CASSRGQRDYYEQYF	TGTGCCAGCAGCAGAGGACAACGGGACTACTACGAGCAGTACTTC